Listed here are 18 T cell receptor beta chains from one sample, sequenced in a study of T cell repertoires in cytomegalovirus infection. No antigen has been identified for these receptors. TCRdb processed the reads anew with MiXCR; each CDR3 protein has one entry. Altogether roughly 500,000 distinct CDR3 sequences are present, 33% being singletons, with the ten largest covering roughly a sixth. Sequenced here: cultured PBMCs, sampled from culture after CMV antigen stimulation. The receptors were gathered from a human donor in good health (CMV status not recorded). Some clones in this sample may be carry-over from other donors' samples.

A few counts support this clonotype. The chain employs TRBV12-3 or TRBV12-4 and TRBJ2-1; tentatively, D is TRBD2 (6 bases). The CDR3 consists of 13 residues. V lost 7 bases to trimming and J lost 8 bases, with 15 bases between them. DNA for the CDR3: TGTGCCAGCACTAAAGTGGGGGGAGATGAGCAGTTCTTC. It encodes CASTKVGGDEQFF.

This clonotype was counted between two and nine times. The CDR3 nucleotides read TGTGCCAGCAGGCTGGGGGGGGAACTTCAGCCCCAGCATTTT. It translates to CASRLGGELQPQHF. The chain employs TRBV12-3 or TRBV12-4 and TRBJ1-5, with D possibly matching TRBD1 (5 bases). Between the trimmed V and J ends, which lost 6 bases and 6 bases, there was a span of 15 bases. This CDR3 is built from 14 residues.

The CDR3 loop reads CASLLWTSGRAYWEEQFF. DNA of the CDR3: TGTGCCAGCCTCCTTTGGACTAGCGGGAGGGCCTATTGGGAAGAGCAGTTCTTC. This sequence joins TRBV27 and TRBJ2-1; TRBD2 matches at 15 bases. The CDR3 is 18 amino acids. Germline V CDR1 and CDR2: MNHEY, SMNVEV (reference sequence). The V and J ends lost 8 bases and 10 bases, in that order; junction bases with no gene match: 18.

This clonotype occurred a few times. The rearrangement links TRBV5-3 to TRBJ1-4; no clear D gene. TRBV5-3 is known as an ORF, though its function is uncertain. CDR3 length: 10 residues. The V gene lost 5 bases and the J gene lost 9 bases, with 5 bases spanning the gap. Here the CDR3 reads CARRRQKLFF. The CDR3 region has the DNA TGTGCCAGAAGACGACAAAAACTGTTTTTT.

This clonotype has only a few counts. The rearrangement links TRBV6-2 or TRBV6-3 to TRBJ2-5; D unclear. The germline CDR1 and CDR2 sequences are MNHEY and SVGEGT. V shed 3 bases and J shed 2 bases, with 10 bases lying between them. CDR3 length: 14 amino acids. The CDR3 protein is CASSYGSRQETQYF. In nucleotides, the CDR3 is TGTGCCAGCAGTTATGGCTCGAGGCAAGAGACCCAGTACTTC.

J is TRBJ1-5 and V is TRBV7-2, with D possibly being TRBD1 (5 bases). Germline V gives CDR1 SGHTA, CDR2 FQGNSA. V dropped 4 bases and J dropped 3 bases, with 10 bases sitting between them. This CDR3 is built from 14 residues. CDR3 nucleotide sequence: TGTGCCAGCAGCTCCGGACATAACAATCAGCCCCAGCATTTT. It yields the protein CASSSGHNNQPQHF.

This clonotype was observed a handful of times. The chain is built from TRBV28 and TRBJ2-7; 7 nucleotides match TRBD1. The CDR3 length is 17 residues. Germline values: CDR1 MDHEN, CDR2 SYDVKM. After removal of 0 bases from V and 5 bases from J, the junction contained 13 bases not matched to a gene. In DNA form, the CDR3 reads TGTGCCAGCAGTTTATGCGTCCGACAGGGTTTTATCGACGAGCAGTACTTC. The encoded protein is CASSLCVRQGFIDEQYF.

This chain joins TRBV7-8 and TRBJ2-7; a possible D gene is TRBD1 (5 bases). Trimming pared 5 bases from V and 2 bases from J, leaving 10 bases between. CDR1 and CDR2 from the germline V gene are SGHVS and FQNEAQ. CDR3 length: 13 residues. This CDR3 reads CASSQRRAYEQYF. The CDR3 coding sequence is TGTGCCAGCAGCCAGCGCAGGGCCTACGAGCAGTACTTC.

This clonotype was seen a few times. This sequence joins TRBV6-1 and TRBJ2-7; tentatively, D is TRBD1 (6 bases). The V gene's germline CDR1 is MNHNS and CDR2 SASEGT. Trimming removed 7 bases at V and 7 bases at J, with 17 bases between. The CDR3 has 13 residues. CDR3: CASTLGASLEQYF. The CDR3 DNA is TGTGCCAGCACCCTGGGGGCCTCATTAGAGCAGTACTTC.

The gene calls are TRBV7-9 and TRBJ2-3; D not resolved. The V end was cut by 5 bases, the J end by 4 bases, with 7 bases between. The CDR3 runs to 12 residues. The germline gives CDR1 SEHNR, CDR2 FQNEAQ (reference sequence). The CDR3 DNA is TGTGCCAGCAGCCCTGTGGCAGATACGCAGTATTTT. This codes for CASSPVADTQYF.

This clonotype was seen a handful of times. The chain links TRBV7-6 to TRBJ2-3; D perhaps matches TRBD1 (7 bases). CDR1 and CDR2 (germline): SGHVS, FNYEAQ. This CDR3 spans 17 amino acids. The V and J ends lost 8 bases and 3 bases respectively, with 24 bases between them. The CDR3, as DNA: TGTGCCAGCGGGGGGAGTCGCGTGACAGGGTTTACAGATACGCAGTATTTT. It encodes CASGGSRVTGFTDTQYF. Using reference TRBV7-6 and TRBJ2-3 for the parts outside the CDR3, the full variable domain is GAGVSQSPRYKVTKRGQDVALRCDPISGHVSLYWYRQALGQGPEFLTYFNYEAQQDKSGLPNDRFSAERPEGSISTLTIQRTEQRDSAMYRCASGGSRVTGFTDTQYFGPGTRLTVL.

This clonotype was seen only a few times. This chain links TRBV11-2 with TRBJ1-5; tentative D call: TRBD1 (5 bases). With 5 bases removed from V and 8 bases from J, the gap between germline ends came to 16 bases. Germline values: CDR1 SGHAT, CDR2 FQNNGV. This CDR3 has 14 amino acids. The CDR3 reads CASSVSRGMEPQHF. DNA of the CDR3: TGTGCCAGCAGCGTCTCGAGGGGTATGGAGCCCCAGCATTTT.

The chain carries TRBV5-1 and TRBJ2-1; 7 bases fit TRBD2. CDR1 and CDR2 from the germline V gene are SGHRS and YFSETQ. The CDR3 runs 15 residues. The ends lost 2 bases at V and 4 bases at J; junction bases unmatched: 6. The CDR3 nucleotides are TGCGCCAGCAGCTTCGGAGCGGGACTTTACAATGAGCAGTTCTTC. As protein: CASSFGAGLYNEQFF.

This clonotype was seen ten or more times. The V and J genes are TRBV7-2 and TRBJ1-2; perhaps TRBD1 as D (5 bases). The CDR3 is made up of 15 amino acids. Germline V lookup: CDR1 SGHTA, CDR2 FQGNSA. With 5 bases removed from V and 7 bases from J, the gap between germline ends came to 20 bases. CDR3 nucleotide sequence: TGTGCCAGCAGCCGAGGACCCGAGCGGACAAGTGGCTACACCTTC. As protein: CASSRGPERTSGYTF. Looking up the rest from reference TRBV7-2 and TRBJ1-2 gives the full variable domain: GAGVSQSPSNKVTEKGKDVELRCDPISGHTALYWYRQSLGQGLEFLIYFQGNSAPDKSGLPSDRFSAERTGGSVSTLTIQRTQQEDSAVYLCASSRGPERTSGYTFGSGTRLTVV.

This clonotype was found a few times. The rearrangement joins TRBV15 to TRBJ1-2; D not certain. V was trimmed by 1 base and J by 6 bases, leaving 12 bases between them. CDR1 is LNHNV and CDR2 is YYDKDF in the germline V gene (reference sequence). The CDR3 length is 14 residues. The CDR3 reads CATSRGTPGNGYTF. Written as DNA, the CDR3 is TGTGCCACCAGCAGAGGTACCCCTGGTAATGGCTACACCTTC.

This clonotype came up many times. The chain joins TRBV7-2 to TRBJ1-5; D perhaps matches TRBD1 (5 bases). The CDR3 runs to 16 residues. The ends were cut back, 3 bases at V and 2 bases at J, with 14 bases in the middle. The germline gives CDR1 SGHTA, CDR2 FQGNSA. The CDR3 here is CASSLIEGMGNQPQHF. CDR3 DNA sequence: TGTGCCAGCAGCTTGATCGAGGGGATGGGCAATCAGCCCCAGCATTTT.

The gene calls are TRBV4-1 and TRBJ2-3; D assignment may be TRBD1 or TRBD2 (5 bases each). Germline loops: CDR1 MGHRA, CDR2 YSYEKL. Trimming stripped 1 base from V and 9 bases from J, with 23 bases between. This CDR3 has 17 amino acids. This CDR3 reads CASSQGGSSASRDTQYF. The DNA for the CDR3 is TGCGCCAGCAGCCAAGGAGGAAGTAGCGCCTCCAGGGACACGCAGTATTTT.

At least ten counts were recorded for this clonotype. The V gene is TRBV28, the J gene TRBJ2-5, with 7 bases fitting TRBD2. This CDR3 is 11 amino acids long. Germline CDR1 is MDHEN and CDR2 is SYDVKM. V dropped 6 bases and J dropped 12; count of bases not matched to a gene: 7. The CDR3 DNA is TGTGCCAGCAGGGGGGGGGGGACTAAGTACTTC. This sequence encodes CASRGGGTKYF.